This T cell receptor (beta chain) comes out of a study of blood T cell repertoires in COVID-19. Seattle researchers signed up patients amid active infection and tracked them longitudinally. This clone was seen at least ten times. TCRdb keeps only in-frame clones here, not all; method: immunoSEQ multiplex PCR. The table has fewer than 200,000 clones, 85% seen once; the top ten hold approximately 8.1%. The receptor was isolated from a woman of 80 years or more with COVID-19, enrolled during active disease. Sequenced: peripheral blood.

This chain's CDR3 is CASSLGGTSYEQYF. CDR3 in DNA: TGTGCCAGCAGCCTAGGGGGCACGTCCTACGAGCAGTACTTC. J is TRBJ2-7 and V is TRBV5-5; 7 bases fit TRBD1. Unmatched junction bases numbered 5, after V lost 4 bases and J lost 1 base. Germline V gene data show CDR1 as SGHKS and CDR2 as YYEKEE (reference sequence). The CDR3 runs to 14 residues.